This T cell receptor (beta chain) was captured by sequencing in a study of tumor-infiltrating lymphocytes in primary liver carcinoma. Overall study: Maximum tumor diameters ranged from roughly 4.2 to 11 cm, stage T1-T3 N0M0.

The germline gives CDR1 SEHNR, CDR2 FQNEAQ (reference sequence). With 2 bases removed from V and 7 bases from J, the gap between germline ends came to 20 bases. The CDR3 contains 17 residues. This clonotype appeared a few times. TCR beta cDNA was reverse-transcribed from around 0.55 ug of total RNA. The reaction used a constant-region primer and ProtoScript II reverse transcriptase. Slightly modified ARM-PCR with three nested multiplex PCR rounds yielded TCR beta libraries. Rounds one and two of PCR, each of 10 cycles, were primed with TRBV1-TRBV30 forward primers and a C-beta reverse primer. TCRdb re-analysed the multiplex PCR reads in MiXCR, keeping a single row per CDR3 protein. The sample carries approximately 100,000 distinct CDR3 sequences, about 70% recorded once. Co-extracted RNA and DNA came from approximately 20-30 mg of unsorted bulk tissue. Primary liver carcinomas in the patients were surgically resected. The study enrolled treatment-naive patients with chronic HBV infection.

This sequence was found in an older woman with primary liver carcinoma and hepatitis B virus infection. The sequencing sample was made of liver tumor tissue from sampling region 2. The subset here: tumor region T2, inferior pole. The chain employs TRBV7-9 and TRBJ2-2, with a possible D match to TRBD2 (6 bases). The DNA of the CDR3 is TGTGCCAGCAGCTTATGGTCGGGACTGGGAAAAAGCGGGGAGCTGTTTTTT. Protein sequence: CASSLWSGLGKSGELFF.